This record concerns one T cell receptor beta chain sequence. This clone has more than one count but fewer than ten. No cognate antigen has been identified for it. Mismatch with germline at one junction end may stem from a read error. Looking up the germline V gene yields CDR1 SGHRS and CDR2 YFSETQ. From cysteine to phenylalanine, the CDR3 is 15 amino acids long. The kept DNA is CDR3 alone, 45 bases in frame from the first base. Enrolling through a virtual design, the prospective study's participants ranged in age from roughly 18 to 95 years and lived across 20 to 25 United States geographic areas. To assign participants to cohorts, the prospective study relied on clinical history that participants themselves reported in a screening survey and a study questionnaire. Each participant in the prospective study had whole blood, serum and a nasopharyngeal or oropharyngeal swab collected by mobile phlebotomists. Additional blood draws and questionnaires over an approximately 2-month period could optionally be provided by prospective study participants. Before DNA extraction, blood samples from the prospective study were shipped at room temperature or frozen.

The sample belongs to a study of blood T cell repertoires in COVID-19 (dated by TCRdb to about 2020). About the full investigation: Samples from collaborators originated in the United States, Italy and Spain and spanned both the acute and convalescent phases of COVID-19. The material from the prospective study consisted of cDNA or gDNA derived from T cells, B-cell-depleted T cells, or PBMCs. Subjects who had been exposed to COVID-19, were actively infected with it, or had recovered from it provided the deeply sampled blood TCRbeta repertoires that made up the dataset. The repertoires were released in a freely available public database meant as a resource for research on the immune response to SARS-CoV-2. Samples were obtained from the ongoing ImmuneRACE study (first 160 participants) and from some 1,300 subjects provided by 6 global collaborators. The sample metadata nearly always contained a de-identified subject ID, COVID-19 status, age in years and sex. HLA class I and class II types, where available, came from metadata supplied by the sample provider rather than from assay-based typing.

Findings and caveats that apply to the study as a whole: The amount of clinical and demographic metadata varied by source and participant and was provided uncurated.

TCRbeta CDR3 regions were amplified from genomic DNA by means of the immunoSEQ Assay, a bias-controlled multiplex PCR. The study's own analysis went as follows. Nucleated cell counts per sample were estimated from amplification of reference gene primers within the assay. To quantify the absolute abundance of each unique TCRbeta CDR3 rearrangement, sequence reads were collapsed and filtered. For each sample, productive Simpson clonality was calculated by taking the square root of Simpson's diversity index across productive rearrangements. TCRdb retrieved this table from immuneACCESS and kept in-frame rearrangements only. Not all clones are present; in checked studies, unresolved V genes account for under half, and no reason is known for the remainder. D and trimming were read from the DNA, whereas the V and J calls and clone size are those reported in that table. The sample yields just over 250,000 clones; around 84% were counted once. Roughly 4% of the sample goes to the ten largest clones.

The clonotype comes from a man under 40 with acute COVID-19. The receptor chain draws on TRBV5-1 and TRBJ1-1; a tentative D call is TRBD1 (5 bases match). The source material was PBMCs or T cells enriched from blood (not recorded which). The DNA sequence is as follows: TGTGCCAGCAGCCCGAAGGGTTATAGGGGCACTGAAGCTTTCTTT. Its amino acids are CASSPKGYRGTEAFF.